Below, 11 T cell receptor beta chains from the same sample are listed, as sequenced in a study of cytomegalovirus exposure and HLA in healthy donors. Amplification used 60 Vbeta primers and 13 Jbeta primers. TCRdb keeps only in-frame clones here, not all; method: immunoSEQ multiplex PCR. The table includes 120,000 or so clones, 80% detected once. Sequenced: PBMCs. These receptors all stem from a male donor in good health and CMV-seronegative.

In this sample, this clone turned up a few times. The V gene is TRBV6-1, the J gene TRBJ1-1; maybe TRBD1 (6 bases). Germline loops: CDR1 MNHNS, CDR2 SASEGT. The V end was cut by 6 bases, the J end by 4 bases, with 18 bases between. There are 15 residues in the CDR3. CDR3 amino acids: CASRRGGGSSTEAFF. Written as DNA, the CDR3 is TGTGCCAGCAGGAGGGGCGGGGGCTCTAGCACTGAAGCTTTCTTT.

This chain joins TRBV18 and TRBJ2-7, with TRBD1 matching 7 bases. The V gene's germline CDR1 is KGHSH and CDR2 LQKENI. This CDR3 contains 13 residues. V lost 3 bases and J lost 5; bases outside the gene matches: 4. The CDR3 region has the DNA TGTGCCAGCTCACCTGGGACAGACAACGAGCAGTACTTC. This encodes CASSPGTDNEQYF.

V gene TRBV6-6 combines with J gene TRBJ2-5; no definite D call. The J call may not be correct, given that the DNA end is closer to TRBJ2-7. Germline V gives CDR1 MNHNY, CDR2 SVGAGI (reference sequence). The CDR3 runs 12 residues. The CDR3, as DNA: TGTGCCAGCAGCAAGCCCCCCTACGAGCAGTACTTC. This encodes CASSKPPYEQYF.

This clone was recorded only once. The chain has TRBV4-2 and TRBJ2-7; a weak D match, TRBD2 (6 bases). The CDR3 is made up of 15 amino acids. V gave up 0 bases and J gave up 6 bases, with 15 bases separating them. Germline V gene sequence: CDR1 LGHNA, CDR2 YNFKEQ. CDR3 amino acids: CASSQDGGQGGEQYF. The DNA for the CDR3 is TGTGCCAGCAGCCAAGATGGGGGTCAGGGAGGCGAGCAGTACTTC.

The CDR3 bases are TGTGCCATCAGTGAGTCCATAGCGGGGGGGCGTAAAGATACGCAGTATTTT. It translates to CAISESIAGGRKDTQYF. The genes are TRBV10-3 and TRBJ2-3; TRBD2 agrees at 11 bases. CDR1 is ENHRY, CDR2 SYGVKD, per germline. V lost 0 bases to trimming and J lost 5 bases; unmatched junction nucleotides: 7. CDR3 length equals 17 residues.

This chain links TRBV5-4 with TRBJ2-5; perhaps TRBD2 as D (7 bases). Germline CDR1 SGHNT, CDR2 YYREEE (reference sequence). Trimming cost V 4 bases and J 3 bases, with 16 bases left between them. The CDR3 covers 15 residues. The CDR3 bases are TGTGCCAGCAGCCATGGTAGGGGGGGCGAAGAGACCCAGTACTTC. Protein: CASSHGRGGEETQYF.

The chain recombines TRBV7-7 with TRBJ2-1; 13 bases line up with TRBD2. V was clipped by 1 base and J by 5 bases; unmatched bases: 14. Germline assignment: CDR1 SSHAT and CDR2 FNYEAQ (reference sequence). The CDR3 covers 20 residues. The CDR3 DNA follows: TGTGCCAGCAGCTTAGTCTTCCGGAACTTAGGGACTAGCGGGGACAATGAGCAGTTCTTC. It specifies CASSLVFRNLGTSGDNEQFF.

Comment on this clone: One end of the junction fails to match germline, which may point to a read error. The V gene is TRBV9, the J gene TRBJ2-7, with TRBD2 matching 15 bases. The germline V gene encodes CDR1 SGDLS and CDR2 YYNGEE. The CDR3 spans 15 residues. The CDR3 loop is CASSTGLAGGHEKYF. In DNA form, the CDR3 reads TGTGCCAGCAGCACGGGACTAGCGGGAGGTCACGAGAAGTACTTC.

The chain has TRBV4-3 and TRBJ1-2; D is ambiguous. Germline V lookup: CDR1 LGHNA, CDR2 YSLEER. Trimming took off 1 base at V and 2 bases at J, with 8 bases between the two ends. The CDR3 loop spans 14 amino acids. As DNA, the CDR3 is TGCGCCAGCAGCCAAGCCGGGTACAACTATGGCTACACCTTC. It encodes CASSQAGYNYGYTF.

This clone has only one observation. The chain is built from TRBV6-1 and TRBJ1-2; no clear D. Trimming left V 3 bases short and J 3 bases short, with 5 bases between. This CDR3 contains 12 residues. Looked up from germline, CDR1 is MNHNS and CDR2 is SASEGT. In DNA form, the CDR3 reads TGTGCCAGCAGTGACACAGACTATGGCTACACCTTC. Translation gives CASSDTDYGYTF.

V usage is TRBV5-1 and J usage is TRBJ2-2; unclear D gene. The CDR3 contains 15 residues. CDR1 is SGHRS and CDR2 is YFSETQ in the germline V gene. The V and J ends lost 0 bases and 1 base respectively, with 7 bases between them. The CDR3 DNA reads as TGCGCCAGCAGCTTGGGGCAGTTGAACACCGGGGAGCTGTTTTTT. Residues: CASSLGQLNTGELFF.